A selection of T cell receptor beta chains follows, all from one sample in a study of CD8 T cells in ankylosing spondylitis. TCRdb re-derived calls from the 5' RACE reads in MiXCR, one entry per CDR3 protein. The profile covers 250,000 to 300,000 distinct CDR3 sequences, with around 19% appearing a single time and about 8.2% taken by the ten largest. Sequenced: blood, either unsorted or a sorted T cell fraction (not recorded which). The receptor source for this set is a male donor with ankylosing spondylitis or in good health (not recorded which). Both conserved end residues are part of each CDR3. A D gene is named only where the DNA matches it firmly. The size field is filled for only some rows; it gives once, few, many or a size class.

.,TRBJ1-1,once,TRBV5-1,CASGGLLGTEAFF,TGCGCCAGCGGGGGACTCCTTGGCACTGAAGCTTTCTTT
.,TRBJ2-3,.,TRBV20-1,CSASTGDTQYF,TGCAGTGCTAGCACGGGAGATACGCAGTATTTT
.,TRBJ1-2,few,TRBV3-1,CASSQDSRAGYTF,TGTGCCAGCAGCCAAGATAGCAGGGCCGGCTACACCTTC
TRBD2,TRBJ2-2,many,TRBV28,CASGRLAGGNGELFF,TGTGCCAGCGGCCGACTAGCGGGAGGAAACGGGGAGCTGTTTTTT
.,TRBJ1-4,.,TRBV7-2,CASSFVGHEKLFF,TGTGCCAGCAGCTTTGTGGGACATGAAAAACTGTTTTTT
TRBD2,TRBJ2-3,few,TRBV3-1,CASSQDASGAGLTDTQYF,TGTGCCAGCAGCCAAGATGCCTCGGGAGCGGGACTCACAGATACGCAGTATTTT
TRBD2,TRBJ2-1,.,TRBV27,CASSQGLAGGYNEQFF,TGTGCCAGCAGTCAGGGACTAGCGGGAGGATACAATGAGCAGTTCTTC
.,TRBJ1-4,many,TRBV4-2,CASSPRTATNEKLFF,TGTGCCAGCAGCCCCCGGACAGCAACTAATGAAAAACTGTTTTTT
.,TRBJ1-1,few,TRBV20-1,CSATSGLNTEAFF,TGCAGTGCTACTTCAGGGTTGAACACTGAAGCTTTCTTT
TRBD2,TRBJ2-1,.,TRBV7-2,CASSPVRLAVRNEQFF,TGTGCCAGCAGCCCCGTCCGGCTAGCGGTCAGGAATGAGCAGTTCTTC
TRBD1,TRBJ1-2,few,TRBV5-6,CASSLAGQGVF,TGTGCCAGCAGCTTGGCGGGACAGGGGGTCTTC
.,TRBJ2-2,.,TRBV7-9,CASSLLPQNTGELFF,TGTGCCAGCAGCTTACTGCCCCAGAACACCGGGGAGCTGTTTTTT
.,TRBJ1-5,.,TRBV5-6,CASSLAPGGIGSNQPQHF,TGTGCCAGCAGCTTGGCCCCCGGGGGGATTGGAAGCAATCAGCCCCAGCATTTT
TRBD1,TRBJ2-3,.,TRBV20-1,CSARGTGGTNTQYF,TGCAGTGCTAGGGGGACAGGGGGTACAAATACGCAGTATTTT
.,TRBJ2-1,few,TRBV7-8,CASSARTAYNEQFF,TGTGCCAGCAGCGCTAGGACAGCTTACAATGAGCAGTTCTTC
.,TRBJ1-6,.,TRBV12-3/TRBV12-4,CASSFQPLSSSYNSPLHF,TGTGCCAGCAGTTTCCAACCCCTATCGAGCTCCTATAATTCACCCCTCCACTTT
.,TRBJ2-2,.,TRBV28,CATPGGENTGELFF,TGTGCCACCCCAGGGGGGGAGAACACCGGGGAGCTGTTTTTT
.,TRBJ1-2,.,TRBV7-6,CASSLSSLSSYGYTF,TGTGCCAGCAGCTTATCCTCTCTCTCGTCTTATGGCTACACCTTC
.,TRBJ1-4,.,TRBV28,CASYGSATNEKLFF,TGTGCCAGCTATGGGAGCGCAACTAATGAAAAACTGTTTTTT
.,TRBJ1-2,few,TRBV20-1,CSARDLGGNGYTF,TGCAGTGCTAGAGATCTGGGGGGAAATGGCTACACCTTC
TRBD1,TRBJ2-5,.,TRBV12-3/TRBV12-4,CASTYLTGGRETQYF,TGTGCCAGCACCTACCTGACAGGGGGAAGGGAGACCCAGTACTTC
TRBD2,TRBJ2-3,.,TRBV20-1,CSARDQREGRPDTQYF,TGCAGTGCTAGAGATCAACGGGAGGGTCGACCAGATACGCAGTATTTT
TRBD1,TRBJ2-3,few,TRBV12-3/TRBV12-4,CASSPRTGGVDTQYF,TGTGCCAGCAGTCCGAGGACAGGGGGCGTAGATACGCAGTATTTT
.,TRBJ2-2,many,TRBV10-2,CASSVQGDTGELFF,TGCGCCAGCAGTGTTCAGGGCGACACCGGGGAGCTGTTTTTT
TRBD2,TRBJ2-2,few,TRBV5-1,CASSQGTSGNTGELFF,TGCGCCAGCAGCCAGGGGACTAGCGGAAACACCGGGGAGCTGTTTTTT
TRBD1,TRBJ1-4,few,TRBV12-3/TRBV12-4,CASSFKGGGEKLFF,TGTGCCAGCAGTTTTAAAGGGGGCGGTGAAAAACTGTTTTTT
.,TRBJ1-5,few,TRBV7-2,CASSFRQGVVEPQHF,TGTGCCAGCAGCTTCAGGCAGGGAGTAGTAGAGCCCCAGCATTTT
.,TRBJ1-4,many,TRBV29-1,CSVASPGVEKLFF,TGCAGCGTTGCGTCGCCAGGGGTTGAAAAACTGTTTTTT